Given below is one TCR beta chain in context. This specimen comes from a study of cytomegalovirus exposure and HLA in healthy donors. CDR3 length: 16 amino acids. The V and J ends lost 4 bases and 7 bases respectively, with 21 bases between them. Germline CDR1 reads SGHKS; CDR2 reads YYEKEE (reference sequence). It was with 60 Vbeta and 13 Jbeta primers that the PCR ran. The protocol was immunoSEQ multiplex PCR, while the TCRdb copy is restricted to in-frame clones and leaves out a portion. Counted here are 250,000 or so clones, about 80% occurring once; the ten biggest clones make up roughly 7.4%. The TCR sequence derives from a woman aged 55-69 years in good health and CMV-seropositive. The specimen sequenced was PBMCs. The chain joins TRBV5-5 to TRBJ1-5; possibly TRBD1 for D (6 bases). CDR3 amino acids: CASSPQGRGHGQPQHF. For the CDR3, the DNA is TGTGCCAGCAGCCCCCAGGGGAGGGGACATGGACAGCCCCAGCATTTT.